The rows below give T cell receptor beta chains drawn from one sample of a study of cytomegalovirus exposure and HLA in healthy donors. Repertoires were generated with immunoSEQ multiplex PCR, while TCRdb's copy carries only in-frame clones and drops some. Of approximately 170,000 clones in the sample, approximately 80% were seen once. The sample taken for sequencing was PBMCs. The receptors were gathered from a male donor in good health and CMV-seronegative. The CDR3 runs from the conserved cysteine through the conserved F or W. Fields, in order: J gene, clone size, D gene, V gene, CDR3 protein, CDR3 DNA. D genes are given only for firm matches. Size tells how often a clone was seen (once, few, many) or the class of an expanded clone, and some rows leave it out.

TRBJ1-1	-	-	TRBV19	CASSRTVNTEAFF	TGTGCCAGTAGTCGGACAGTGAACACTGAAGCTTTCTTT
TRBJ2-1	-	-	TRBV4-1	CASSQDDYTGDEQFF	TGCGCCAGCAGCCAAGACGACTACACCGGGGATGAGCAGTTCTTC
TRBJ1-4	-	-	TRBV5-6	CASSFRPALYEKLFF	TGTGCCAGCAGCTTCAGGCCGGCCCTTTATGAAAAACTGTTTTTT
TRBJ1-2	-	-	TRBV7-9	CASSLGGIGGANYGYPF	TGTGCCAGCAGCTTAGGAGGGATAGGGGGAGCTAACTATGGCTACCCCTTC
TRBJ2-1	few	-	TRBV7-3	CASRQPLWAVNEQFF	TGTGCCAGCAGACAGCCACTTTGGGCAGTCAATGAGCAGTTCTTC
TRBJ2-7	-	TRBD1	TRBV27	CASSPGQATYEQYF	TGTGCCAGCAGTCCGGGACAGGCCACCTACGAGCAGTACTTC
TRBJ1-2	-	-	TRBV7-9	CASSLLFGDYGYTF	TGTGCCAGCAGCTTACTCTTCGGGGACTATGGCTACACCTTC
TRBJ2-7	-	-	TRBV5-1	CASSLNSYEQYF	TGCGCCAGCAGCTTGAACAGCTACGAGCAATACTTC
TRBJ2-3	once	TRBD2	TRBV7-9	CASSLGGLAGGPYTQYF	TGTGCCAGCAGCTTAGGTGGACTAGCGGGGGGGCCGTATACGCAGTATTTT
TRBJ2-7	-	-	TRBV7-3	CASSLNRDEQYF	TGTGCCAGCAGCTTAAATCGGGACGAGCAGTACTTC
TRBJ1-5	-	-	TRBV5-1	CASSLVGASHQPQHF	TGCGCCAGCAGCTTAGTAGGGGCGTCCCATCAGCCCCAGCATTTT
TRBJ1-2	-	TRBD1	TRBV19	CASSPPGQGRSGYTF	TGTGCCAGTAGCCCCCCGGGACAGGGAAGGAGTGGCTACACCTTC
TRBJ1-2	-	TRBD1	TRBV6-5	CASSAGQGVYGYPF	TGTGCCAGCAGTGCGGGACAGGGGGTTTATGGCTACCCCTTC
TRBJ2-7	-	TRBD2	TRBV27	CASSLSAGGYEQYF	TGTGCCAGCAGTTTATCGGCGGGGGGCTACGAGCAGTACTTC
TRBJ2-7	-	TRBD2	TRBV19	CASSIGRGASYEQYF	TGTGCCAGTAGTATAGGGCGGGGGGCCTCCTACGAGCAGTACTTC
TRBJ1-2	-	-	TRBV5-1	CASSWGLGAGSDYGYTF	TGCGCCAGCAGCTGGGGGCTGGGGGCAGGGAGCGACTATGGCTACACCTTC
TRBJ2-5	-	TRBD1	TRBV5-1	CASTTGGGETQYF	TGCGCCAGCACTACAGGGGGCGGGGAGACCCAGTACTTC
TRBJ2-4	-	-	TRBV15	CATSRVQGQAKNIQYF	TGTGCCACCAGCAGAGTACAGGGCCAAGCCAAAAACATTCAGTACTTC
TRBJ1-1	-	TRBD1	TRBV28	CASLAGGMNTEAFF	TGTGCCAGCCTGGCAGGGGGCATGAACACTGAAGCTTTCTTT
TRBJ1-1	few	-	TRBV28	CASTMGGGTEAFF	TGTGCCAGCACTATGGGGGGGGGCACTGAAGCTTTCTTT
TRBJ2-5	-	-	TRBV5-1	CASSLARLRETQYF	TGCGCCAGCAGCTTGGCCAGGTTAAGGGAGACCCAGTACTTC
TRBJ2-7	-	TRBD1	TRBV28	CASSPYGTGAYEQYF	TGTGCCAGCAGTCCATACGGGACAGGGGCCTACGAGCAGTACTTC
TRBJ2-2	-	TRBD2	TRBV7-2	CASRLAGGGELFF	TGTGCCAGCAGACTAGCGGGGGGCGGGGAGCTGTTTTTT
TRBJ1-4	-	TRBD1	TRBV9	CASSATTGVGEKLFF	TGTGCCAGCAGCGCCACGACAGGGGTGGGTGAAAAACTGTTTTTT
TRBJ2-7	-	-	TRBV11-1	CASSPLSYEQYF	TGTGCCAGCAGCCCTCTCTCCTACGAGCAGTACTTC
TRBJ2-1	-	TRBD2	TRBV6-6	CASSYSTSGGWEQFF	TGTGCCAGCAGTTACTCGACTAGCGGGGGTTGGGAGCAGTTCTTC
TRBJ2-1	-	TRBD2	TRBV27	CASSFGLAGDVEQFF	TGTGCCAGCAGTTTCGGACTAGCGGGGGACGTTGAGCAGTTCTTC
TRBJ1-4	-	TRBD1	TRBV9	CASSVGTGINEKLFF	TGTGCCAGCAGCGTGGGGACAGGGATCAATGAAAAACTGTTTTTT
TRBJ2-5	-	-	TRBV28	CASSLLIRLKGETQYF	TGTGCCAGCAGTTTATTGATCAGGCTCAAAGGAGAGACCCAGTACTTC
TRBJ2-3	once	TRBD2	TRBV6-1	CASASGPPDTQYF	TGTGCCAGCGCTAGCGGTCCGCCGGATACGCAGTATTTT
TRBJ2-3	-	TRBD2	TRBV9	CASSVEGLAVASTDTQYF	TGTGCCAGCAGCGTAGAAGGACTAGCGGTCGCTAGCACAGATACGCAGTATTTT
TRBJ1-6	-	-	TRBV7-2	CASSWTTTLHF	TGTGCCAGCAGCTGGACAACAACCCTCCACTTT
TRBJ1-3	-	TRBD1	TRBV9	CASSAAPPDRAIGNTIYF	TGTGCCAGCAGCGCCGCCCCCCCCGACAGGGCTATTGGAAACACCATATATTTT
TRBJ2-6	few	-	TRBV5-1	CASSPALSSGANVLTF	TGCGCCAGCAGTCCCGCGTTAAGCTCTGGGGCCAACGTCCTGACTTTC
TRBJ2-5	-	-	TRBV7-3	CASSLNGQGKETQYF	TGTGCCAGCAGCTTAAATGGCCAGGGCAAAGAGACCCAGTACTTC
TRBJ2-2	-	TRBD1	TRBV4-2	CASSQDGTGVTGELFF	TGTGCCAGCAGCCAAGATGGGACAGGGGTCACCGGGGAGCTGTTTTTT
TRBJ2-4	-	-	TRBV15	CATSRTPVAGIAKNIQYF	TGTGCCACCAGCAGAACCCCAGTGGCAGGAATAGCCAAAAACATTCAGTACTTC
TRBJ1-1	-	-	TRBV7-9	CSSGENTEAFF	TGTTCCAGTGGAGAGAACACTGAAGCTTTCTTT
TRBJ2-7	-	-	TRBV7-3	CASSLTQGGEQYF	TGTGCCAGCAGCTTAACTCAGGGTGGCGAGCAGTACTTC
TRBJ2-7	-	-	TRBV19	CASSIEGSEGEQYF	TGTGCCAGTAGTATAGAAGGCTCGGAGGGCGAGCAGTACTTC
TRBJ2-1	few	TRBD1	TRBV7-2	CASSLAIGQGYNEQFF	TGTGCCAGCAGCTTAGCGATAGGACAGGGGTACAATGAGCAGTTCTTC
TRBJ1-4	-	-	TRBV7-2	CASSLGKGLNEKLFF	TGTGCCAGCAGTCTGGGAAAGGGGCTCAACGAAAAACTGTTTTTT
TRBJ1-4	-	TRBD1	TRBV28	CASSWDRVEQKLFF	TGTGCCAGCAGCTGGGACAGGGTTGAACAAAAACTGTTTTTT
TRBJ1-1	few	TRBD1	TRBV30	CAWSRGVNTEAFF	TGTGCCTGGAGCAGGGGGGTGAACACTGAAGCTTTCTTT